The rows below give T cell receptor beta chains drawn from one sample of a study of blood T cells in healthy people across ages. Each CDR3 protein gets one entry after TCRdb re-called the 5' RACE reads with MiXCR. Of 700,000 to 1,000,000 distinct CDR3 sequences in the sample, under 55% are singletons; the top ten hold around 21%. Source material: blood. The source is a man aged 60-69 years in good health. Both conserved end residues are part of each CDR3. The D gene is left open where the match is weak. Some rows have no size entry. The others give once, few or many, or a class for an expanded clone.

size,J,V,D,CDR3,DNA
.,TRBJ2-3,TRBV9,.,CASSVGERSTDTQYF,TGTGCCAGCAGCGTAGGGGAGCGTAGCACAGATACGCAGTATTTT
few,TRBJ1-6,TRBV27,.,CASSPGFYSPLHF,TGTGCCAGCAGTCCAGGATTCTATTCACCCCTCCACTTT
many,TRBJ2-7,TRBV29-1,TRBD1,CSAKFTGGFNEQYF,TGCAGCGCTAAATTTACAGGGGGCTTCAACGAGCAGTACTTC
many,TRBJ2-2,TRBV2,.,CASTGENTGELFF,TGTGCCAGCACGGGGGAGAACACCGGGGAGCTGTTTTTT
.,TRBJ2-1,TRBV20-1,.,CSARKVEQFF,TGCAGTGCTAGGAAAGTAGAGCAGTTCTTC
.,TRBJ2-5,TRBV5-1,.,CAGSLTEGKETQYF,TGCGCCGGCAGCTTAACAGAAGGAAAGGAGACCCAGTACTTC
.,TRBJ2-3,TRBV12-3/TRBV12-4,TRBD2,CASSLSGGSTDTQYF,TGTGCCAGCAGTTTATCGGGGGGAAGCACAGATACGCAGTATTTT
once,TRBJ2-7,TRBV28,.,CASSLLNREQYF,TGTGCCAGCAGTTTGCTCAACAGGGAGCAGTACTTC
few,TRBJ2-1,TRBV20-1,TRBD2,CSAPMTSGGTRDEQFF,TGCAGTGCCCCTATGACTAGCGGGGGAACTAGGGATGAGCAGTTCTTC
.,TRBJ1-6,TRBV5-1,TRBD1,CASSLGHRGSPLHF,TGCGCCAGCAGCTTGGGCCACAGGGGTTCACCCCTCCACTTT
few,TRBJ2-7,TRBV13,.,CASRLGGTYEQYF,TGTGCCAGCAGGCTCGGGGGCACCTACGAGCAGTACTTC
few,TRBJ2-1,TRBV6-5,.,CASSYSSGIGNEQFF,TGTGCCAGCAGTTACTCTTCAGGGATAGGCAATGAGCAGTTCTTC
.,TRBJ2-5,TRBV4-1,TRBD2,CASSPYSGGGLQETQYF,TGCGCCAGCAGCCCGTATAGCGGGGGGGGATTACAAGAGACCCAGTACTTC
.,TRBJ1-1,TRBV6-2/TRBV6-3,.,CAGSGRDGNTEAFF,TGTGCCGGCAGTGGCCGGGACGGGAACACCGAAGCTTTCTTT
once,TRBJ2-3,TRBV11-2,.,CASTGTWTDTQYF,TGTGCCAGCACCGGGACGTGGACAGATACGCAGTATTTT
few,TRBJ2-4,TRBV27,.,CASSLGTGAYKNIQYF,TGTGCCAGCAGTTTAGGAACAGGAGCCTACAAAAACATTCAGTACTTC
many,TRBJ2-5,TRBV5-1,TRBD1,CASSGGTGGYQETQYF,TGCGCCAGCAGCGGAGGGACAGGGGGCTACCAAGAGACCCAGTACTTC
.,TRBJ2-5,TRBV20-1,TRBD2,CSARGGGGHQETQYF,TGCAGTGCTAGAGGTGGCGGGGGGCATCAAGAGACCCAGTACTTC
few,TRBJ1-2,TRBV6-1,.,CASSIMLGRTGLYGYTF,TGTGCCAGCAGTATCATGTTGGGTCGTACAGGACTCTATGGCTACACCTTC
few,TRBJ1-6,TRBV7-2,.,CASSLVGVYNSPLHF,TGTGCCAGCAGCTTAGTAGGGGTTTATAATTCACCCCTCCACTTT
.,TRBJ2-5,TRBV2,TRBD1,CASRDQGVTLEQYF,TGTGCCAGCAGGGATCAGGGGGTGACGTTGGAGCAGTACTTC
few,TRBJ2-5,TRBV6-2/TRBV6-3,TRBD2,CASTAAGGQETQYF,TGTGCCAGCACCGCAGCGGGGGGACAAGAGACCCAGTACTTC
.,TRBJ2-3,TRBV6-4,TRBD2,CASSDSSAGGLNTQYF,TGTGCCAGCAGTGACTCGTCGGCGGGGGGGTTAAATACGCAGTATTTT
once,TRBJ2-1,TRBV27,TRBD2,CASRGGSGGKNEQFF,TGTGCCAGCAGGGGGGGGAGCGGGGGTAAGAATGAGCAGTTCTTC